The 32 T cell receptor beta chains presented below share a single source sample, sequenced in a study of OX40 agonist ivuxolimab in advanced cancers. The table came from immunoSEQ multiplex PCR; TCRdb's copy has only in-frame clones and leaves some out. The sample carries just over 40,000 clones, approximately 88% recorded once. The source material was CD4+ or CD8+ T cells sorted from blood, sampled in a trial of the OX40 agonist ivuxolimab. Every receptor here comes from an adult with an advanced solid tumor such as melanoma, head and neck, liver or kidney cancer.

This chain joins TRBV27 and TRBJ1-2, with 12 bases lining up with TRBD1. Per germline, CDR1 MNHEY and CDR2 SMNVEV (reference sequence). The CDR3 runs 15 residues. The trim removed 8 bases at V and 7 bases at J, leaving 11 bases unmatched. The CDR3 here is CASAGRGQGAGGYTF. The DNA of the CDR3 is TGTGCCAGCGCAGGTCGGGGACAGGGGGCAGGTGGCTACACCTTC.

Only one count was recorded for this clone. The rearrangement uses TRBV11-1 and TRBJ2-7; D not certain. The CDR3 loop spans 13 amino acids. CDR1 and CDR2 (germline): SGHAT, FQDESV (reference sequence). Trimming pared 3 bases from V and 3 bases from J, leaving 9 bases between. Written as DNA, the CDR3 is TGTGCCAGCAGCTTGAGGAGTGTCTACGAGCAGTACTTC. Residues: CASSLRSVYEQYF.

This chain uses TRBV28 with TRBJ2-2, with 8 bases matching TRBD1. Germline CDR1 MDHEN, CDR2 SYDVKM. The CDR3 contains 16 residues. Losses at the gene ends were 5 bases for V and 4 bases for J; bases not matched to a gene: 9. The CDR3 protein is CASSLYQGAGTGELFF. CDR3 DNA: TGTGCCAGCAGTCTCTACCAGGGGGCGGGCACCGGGGAGCTGTTTTTT.

The chain uses TRBV7-6 and TRBJ2-1, with 7 bases matching TRBD1. The CDR3 sequence is 13 residues long. CDR1 and CDR2 (germline): SGHVS, FNYEAQ. Trimming took 5 bases from V and 9 from J; bases not matched to a gene: 7. CDR3 in DNA: TGTGCCAGCAGCCCCGGACAGGACTTTGAGCAGTTCTTC. As protein: CASSPGQDFEQFF.

V and J are TRBV5-8 and TRBJ2-2, with 9 bases lining up with TRBD1. J lost 8 bases, V lost 2 bases, and 13 bases had no gene match. The germline V gene encodes CDR1 SGHTS and CDR2 YDEGEE. This CDR3 has 17 residues. The CDR3 sequence: CASSFSPGQGTGGELFF. The CDR3 DNA is TGTGCCAGCAGCTTCTCTCCGGGACAGGGTACTGGAGGGGAGCTGTTTTTT.

This clone appeared a few times. The rearrangement links TRBV6-4 to TRBJ2-3; 8 bases are a match to TRBD2. Trimming cost V 0 bases and J 4 bases; bases outside gene matches: 6. The CDR3 covers 16 residues. The germline gives CDR1 MRHNA, CDR2 SNTAGT. The CDR3 is CASSDSSGSGADTQYF. In DNA, the CDR3 is TGTGCCAGCAGTGACTCCAGCGGGAGCGGCGCAGATACGCAGTATTTT.

The chain couples TRBV28 to TRBJ2-3; 13 bases map to TRBD2. The J segment lost 3 bases and the V segment lost 5 bases, leaving 5 bases of the junction unmatched. The CDR3 extends over 16 amino acids. The germline gives CDR1 MDHEN, CDR2 SYDVKM. For the CDR3, the DNA is TGTGCCAGCAGTCCGTGGACTAGCGGGAGAACAGATACGCAGTATTTT. This gives the protein CASSPWTSGRTDTQYF.

The chain has TRBV30 and TRBJ2-7, with 12 bases lining up with TRBD2. Losses at the gene ends were 5 bases for V and 2 bases for J; bases not matched to a gene: 7. This CDR3 region has 15 residues. In germline, CDR1 is GTSNPN, CDR2 SVGIG (reference sequence). The CDR3 loop reads CAWAAPSGRAYEQYF. The CDR3 DNA is TGTGCCTGGGCGGCCCCTAGCGGGAGGGCCTACGAGCAGTACTTC.

The J gene is TRBJ2-7, the V gene TRBV13, with D unclear. The V end lost 5 bases, the J end lost 2 bases, and 7 bases lay between the germline ends. The CDR3 consists of 12 residues. CDR1 and CDR2 (germline): PRHDT, FYEKMQ (reference sequence). The DNA of the CDR3 is TGTGCCAGCAGCGGGCAGACCTACGAGCAGTACTTC. This codes for CASSGQTYEQYF.

The V call is TRBV5-6, the J call TRBJ1-3; D not resolved. The V gene's germline CDR1 is SGHDT and CDR2 YYEEEE. This CDR3 is built from 14 residues. Between the trimmed V and J ends, which lost 1 base and 1 base, there was a span of 6 bases. This CDR3 reads CASSLSRSGNTIYF. The DNA of the CDR3 is TGTGCCAGCAGCTTGTCCAGGTCTGGAAACACCATATATTTT.

J is TRBJ2-1 and V is TRBV11-3; the D call may be TRBD1 or TRBD2 (5 bases each). Per germline, CDR1 SGHNT and CDR2 YENEEA. The ends were cut back, 3 bases at V and 9 bases at J, with 18 bases in the middle. This CDR3 has 15 amino acids. The CDR3 nucleotides are TGTGCCAGCAGCTTTCGGGGCTCCGTTATACGTGAGCAGTTCTTC. Protein sequence: CASSFRGSVIREQFF.

This clone has only one observation. The chain combines TRBV5-5 with TRBJ2-3; D remains unclear. The germline V gene encodes CDR1 SGHKS and CDR2 YYEKEE (reference sequence). This CDR3 spans 16 amino acids. The germline V and J ends were trimmed by 0 bases and 1 base, with 12 bases remaining between them. Here the CDR3 reads CASSLEVGPGTDTQYF. CDR3 in DNA: TGTGCCAGCAGCTTGGAGGTAGGGCCTGGCACAGATACGCAGTATTTT.

The genes are TRBV28 and TRBJ2-1; 12 bases match TRBD2. Germline V gene lookup returns CDR1 MDHEN and CDR2 SYDVKM. The CDR3 is 14 amino acids. J was trimmed by 7 bases and V by 5 bases; bases with no gene match: 3. The CDR3 region has the DNA TGTGCCAGCAGTCTAGGACTAGCGGGAAATGAGCAGTTCTTC. It translates to CASSLGLAGNEQFF.

This chain uses TRBV21-1 with TRBJ2-2; TRBD2 reflects the table's D call only, with no check against the DNA. TRBV21-1 is designated a pseudogene. The CDR3 totals 16 residues. CDR3 region: CASSKVAGGPIGELFF. CDR3 nucleotide sequence: TGTGCCAGCAGCAAAGTAGCGGGAGGGCCCATCGGGGAGCTGTTTTTT.

The V call is TRBV2, the J call TRBJ2-7; 13 bases map to TRBD2. The V segment lost 8 bases and the J segment 5 bases; nucleotides outside the gene matches: 3. The CDR3 length is 13 residues. Germline CDR1 SNHLY, CDR2 FYNNEI. In DNA form, the CDR3 reads TGTGCCAGCGAAGGGACTAGCGGGGACGAGCAGTACTTC. It translates to CASEGTSGDEQYF.

The rearrangement uses TRBV5-5 and TRBJ1-2; 10 positions agree with TRBD1. Germline V gene data show CDR1 as SGHKS and CDR2 as YYEKEE (reference sequence). The length of the CDR3 is 13 residues. V trimming: 4 bases; J trimming: 8 bases; junction bases outside the gene matches: 5. The CDR3 spells CASSGDRGEGYTF. Here the CDR3 DNA reads TGTGCCAGCAGCGGGGACAGGGGTGAGGGCTACACCTTC.

V usage is TRBV28 and J usage is TRBJ2-1, with 11 nucleotides matching TRBD2. Germline values: CDR1 MDHEN, CDR2 SYDVKM. CDR3 length: 17 amino acids. J gave up 2 bases and V 6 bases, and 9 bases lay outside the gene matches. DNA for the CDR3: TGTGCCAGCAGGACGACTAGCGGGAATCCTCCCTACAATGAGCAGTTCTTC. Protein sequence: CASRTTSGNPPYNEQFF.

V usage is TRBV27 and J usage is TRBJ2-7; TRBD1 might be the D (5 bases). Trimming pared 7 bases from V and 0 bases from J, leaving 13 bases between. The CDR3 covers 14 residues. The V gene's germline CDR1 is MNHEY and CDR2 SMNVEV (reference sequence). DNA for the CDR3: TGTGCCAGCAAAGAGACAGTGAGCTCCTACGAGCAGTACTTC. Amino acids: CASKETVSSYEQYF.

The gene calls are TRBV28 and TRBJ2-2; 11 nucleotides agree with TRBD1. CDR1 is MDHEN and CDR2 is SYDVKM in the germline V gene. The V segment lost 5 bases and the J segment 7 bases; nucleotides outside the gene matches: 12. This CDR3 has 17 residues. The CDR3 reads CASSTRRTGGAVGELFF. DNA of the CDR3: TGTGCCAGCAGTACCCGAAGGACAGGGGGCGCGGTCGGGGAGCTGTTTTTT.

This clone has only one observation. The rearrangement uses TRBV4-1 and TRBJ2-7; D ambiguous. There are 14 residues in the CDR3. Deletions cut 0 bases from V and 3 bases from J, with 9 bases between. Germline assignment: CDR1 MGHRA and CDR2 YSYEKL. The CDR3 sequence: CASSQDRRNYEQYF. The CDR3 DNA sequence: TGCGCCAGCAGCCAAGATCGGCGGAACTACGAGCAGTACTTC.

This chain uses TRBV15 with TRBJ2-7; D is unclear. The length of the CDR3 is 15 residues. Deletions cut 0 bases from V and 5 bases from J, with 14 bases between. From germline, CDR1 is LNHNV and CDR2 YYDKDF (reference sequence). The DNA of the CDR3 is TGTGCCACCAGCAGAGATCCGGAGATTTTTGACGAGCAGTACTTC. Encoded protein: CATSRDPEIFDEQYF.

V usage is TRBV27 and J usage is TRBJ1-1; possible D gene TRBD1, 5 bases. The CDR3 has 15 residues. Germline V CDR1 and CDR2: MNHEY, SMNVEV (reference sequence). V dropped 0 bases and J dropped 1 base, with 9 bases sitting between them. CDR3 DNA: TGTGCCAGCAGTTTATCGACGGGGGGGAACACTGAAGCTTTCTTT. It yields the protein CASSLSTGGNTEAFF.

The chain has TRBV5-1 and TRBJ2-1; the match to TRBD2 covers 12 bases. After removal of 6 bases from V and 8 bases from J, the junction contained 12 bases not matched to a gene. This CDR3 has 16 amino acids. Germline V CDR1 and CDR2: SGHRS, YFSETQ. The CDR3: CASTPISLAGGDEQFF. The CDR3 DNA is TGCGCCAGCACCCCAATTTCACTAGCGGGAGGCGATGAGCAGTTCTTC.

The rearrangement joins TRBV7-9 to TRBJ2-7, with 9 positions matching TRBD1. CDR3 length: 17 amino acids. CDR1 is SEHNR, CDR2 FQNEAQ, per germline (reference sequence). Losses at the gene ends were 5 bases for V and 2 bases for J; bases not matched to a gene: 13. The CDR3 protein is CASSANPSGTGTYEQYF. CDR3 nucleotide sequence: TGTGCCAGCAGCGCGAACCCCTCCGGGACAGGGACCTACGAGCAGTACTTC.

The chain uses TRBV5-6 and TRBJ1-4; 7 positions agree with TRBD1. The CDR3 extends over 15 amino acids. From germline, CDR1 is SGHDT and CDR2 YYEEEE. V trimming: 0 bases; J trimming: 8 bases; junction bases outside the gene matches: 7. In DNA form, the CDR3 reads TGTGCCAGCAGCTTGGGAACAGGGGAAGGGGAAAAACTGTTTTTT. Residues: CASSLGTGEGEKLFF. The full variable domain, in which reference TRBV5-6 and TRBJ1-4 provide the parts outside the CDR3, is DAGVTQSPTHLIKTRGQQVTLRCSPKSGHDTVSWYQQALGQGPQFIFQYYEEEERQRGNFPDRFSGHQFPNYSSELNVNALLLGDSALYLCASSLGTGEGEKLFFGSGTQLSVL.

V gene TRBV2 combines with J gene TRBJ2-5, with 8 bases that match TRBD2. Germline trimming cut 3 bases from V and 3 bases from J; bases unmatched to any gene: 0. This CDR3 is built from 13 residues. Germline V lookup: CDR1 SNHLY, CDR2 FYNNEI. As DNA, the CDR3 is TGTGCCAGCAGTGACGGGGGGGAAGAGACCCAGTACTTC. Residues: CASSDGGEETQYF.

The rearrangement joins TRBV5-1 to TRBJ2-3; 11 positions match TRBD2. Germline CDR1 SGHRS, CDR2 YFSETQ. The CDR3 consists of 16 residues. J lost 2 bases, V lost 4 bases, and 6 bases had no gene match. CDR3 coding DNA: TGCGCCAGCAGCCTGACTAGCGGGGAGCTCACAGATACGCAGTATTTT. Its translation: CASSLTSGELTDTQYF.

The V and J genes are TRBV5-4 and TRBJ1-5; 9 nucleotides match TRBD1. CDR3 length: 13 residues. J was trimmed by 8 bases and V by 4 bases; bases with no gene match: 4. Germline CDR1 SGHNT, CDR2 YYREEE (reference sequence). CDR3 in DNA: TGTGCCAGCAGCGGACAGGGGCGAGAGCCCCAGCATTTT. This encodes CASSGQGREPQHF.

V and J are TRBV4-1 and TRBJ2-7, with 12 bases lining up with TRBD2. The CDR3 is 16 amino acids. V shed 1 base, J shed 6 bases, and the junction held 7 bases outside the gene matches. The germline CDR1 and CDR2 sequences are MGHRA and YSYEKL. CDR3 coding DNA: TGCGCCAGCAGCCAAGCCGCGGGACTAGCGGGCCTCGAGCAGTACTTC. Translated: CASSQAAGLAGLEQYF.

The chain employs TRBV18 and TRBJ2-1, with D tentatively TRBD2 (6 bases). V was shortened by 3 bases and J by 4 bases, with 16 bases between the two germline ends. Per the germline V gene, CDR1 is KGHSH and CDR2 is LQKENI. CDR3 length: 16 amino acids. The CDR3 spells CASSPGVGSGYNEQFF. The CDR3 nucleotides read TGTGCCAGCTCACCGGGGGTGGGTAGCGGATACAATGAGCAGTTCTTC.

This sequence joins TRBV9 and TRBJ2-3; TRBD2 is a possible D gene (5 bases). CDR1 is SGDLS and CDR2 is YYNGEE in the germline V gene. Trimming removed 6 bases from V and 0 bases from J, with 14 bases in between. The CDR3 is 15 residues long. The CDR3 protein is CASTRISGSTDTQYF. The CDR3, as DNA: TGTGCCAGCACCCGGATCAGCGGCAGCACAGATACGCAGTATTTT.

V gene TRBV15 combines with J gene TRBJ2-1; perhaps TRBD2 as D (6 bases). V was shortened by 5 bases and J by 11 bases, with 16 bases between the two germline ends. Germline assignment: CDR1 LNHNV and CDR2 YYDKDF (reference sequence). The CDR3 is 13 residues long. The CDR3 nucleotides are TGTGCCACCAGCGAGACCGGGACTGCTCAGCAGTTCTTC. The encoded protein is CATSETGTAQQFF.